This T cell receptor (beta chain) was observed in a study of T cell clonality in common variable immunodeficiency. Assay: immunoSEQ multiplex PCR; the TCRdb copy retains only in-frame clones and omits some. The data show about 35,000 clones, with none appearing a single time. This clone was detected ten times or more. What it recognizes is unknown. The CDR3 end falls 3 residues outside the read, so it is completed with the germline J gene. Study-level findings and limits: Links between repertoire features and CVID complications were heterogeneity-limited. CVID subjects had higher TCRbeta clonality than healthy controls, most marked in about a third.

Both groups were predominantly of Caucasian heritage. Blood samples were heparinized, roughly 4.5 to 8.5 ml per donor. This CDR3 comprises 15 residues. The ends lost 9 bases at V and 5 bases at J; junction bases unmatched: 11. CDR1 is LNHDA and CDR2 is SQIVND in the germline V gene (reference sequence). Sequenced: peripheral blood mononuclear cells. The TCR comes from a person aged 18 to 75 in good health. V is TRBV19 and J is TRBJ2-1; 9 bases are shared with TRBD2. The sequenced CDR3 bases are TGTGCCAGCCTCTTAGCGGGAGTTGATCACAATGAG. Translated: CASLLAGVDHNE. The CDR3, in full, reads CASLLAGVDHNEQFF.